This passage covers 9 T cell receptor beta chains from one sample sequenced in a study. TCRdb passed the 5' RACE reads through MiXCR, listing each CDR3 protein once. The sample includes about 54,000 distinct CDR3 sequences, approximately 17% of them seen just once. The sample taken for sequencing was naive CD4+ T cells sorted from blood. Subset defined: naive CD4+ T cells, CD4+CD45RA+CD25-. Every receptor here comes from a female donor with breast cancer.

This clonotype was recorded a few times. One end of the junction does not line up with germline, which may come from a read error. The chain recombines TRBV7-3 with TRBJ2-5, with 7 bases that match TRBD2. Germline CDR1 reads SGHTA; CDR2 reads FQGTGA. The CDR3 consists of 12 residues. CDR3 bases: TGTGCCAGCAGCTCGAGCGGGGAGACCCAGTGCTTC. It codes for CASSSSGETQCF.

This clonotype showed up just once. With a much larger clone just one base away, this may be a read error. The J gene is TRBJ1-1, the V gene TRBV29-1; 7 nucleotides match TRBD1. Germline V gene data show CDR1 as SQVTM and CDR2 as ANQGSEA. Losses at the gene ends were 8 bases for V and 8 bases for J; bases not matched to a gene: 11. This CDR3 region has 12 residues. CDR3 sequence (DNA): TGCAGCTTTCGGGACAGCACAGAGGAAGCTTTCTTT. Translating it yields CSFRDSTEEAFF.

To note about this clonotype: This may be a read error: a much more frequent sequence differs by one nucleotide. This chain links TRBV25-1 with TRBJ1-6; D is perhaps TRBD1 (5 bases). Per germline, CDR1 MGHDK and CDR2 SYGVNS. This CDR3 has 16 residues. Trimming shortened V by 1 base and J by 8 bases, and 15 bases separated the two germline ends. The CDR3 region is CASSELKLRGDSPLHF. In nucleotides, the CDR3 is TGTGCCAGCAGTGAATTGAAATTAAGGGGTGATTCACCCCTCCACTTT.

Turning to this clonotype: One end of the junction does not line up with germline, which may come from a read error. The genes are TRBV9 and TRBJ1-4, with a tentative D call TRBD1 (5 bases). CDR3 size: 14 residues. Per the germline V gene, CDR1 is SGDLS and CDR2 is YYNGEE. In DNA, the CDR3 is TGTGCCAGCAGCCCCAGGGTAACTAATGAAGAACTGTTTTTT. As protein: CASSPRVTNEELFF.

J is TRBJ2-5 and V is TRBV5-1; 10 positions match TRBD2. Germline V gene lookup returns CDR1 SGHRS and CDR2 YFSETQ. The CDR3 contains 15 residues. V lost 4 bases and J lost 4; bases outside the gene matches: 7. CDR3 in DNA: TGCGCCAGCAGCCTACGAGTAGCGGGAGGAGAGACCCAGTACTTC. Its protein is CASSLRVAGGETQYF.

V gene TRBV6-6 combines with J gene TRBJ2-5; either TRBD1 or TRBD2 may fit D (7 bases each). The CDR3 sequence is 16 residues long. Germline V CDR1 and CDR2: MNHNY, SVGAGI (reference sequence). V gave up 6 bases and J gave up 4 bases, with 21 bases separating them. The CDR3 DNA reads as TGTGCCAGCAGCCCACACGCGCTCAGGGGGGGAGAGACCCAGTACTTC. Translation gives CASSPHALRGGETQYF.

This clonotype was detected a few times. The V and J genes are TRBV6-2 or TRBV6-3 and TRBJ1-5; D remains unclear. CDR1 and CDR2 from the germline V gene are MNHEY and SVGEGT. CDR3 size: 14 residues. V lost 6 bases to trimming and J lost 3 bases, with 12 bases between them. CDR3 loop: CASSRSEDNQPQHF. The CDR3, as DNA: TGTGCCAGCAGCCGGTCGGAGGACAATCAGCCCCAGCATTTT.

As concerns this clonotype: Since a much larger clone is just one base distant, this may be a read error. This sequence joins TRBV20-1 and TRBJ2-3; 8 nucleotides line up with TRBD2. The CDR3 has 12 amino acids. The germline gives CDR1 DFQATT, CDR2 SNEGSKA (reference sequence). This CDR3 reads CRARGAGARVYF. The CDR3 region has the DNA TGCAGGGCTAGAGGAGCGGGGGCCCGGGTGTATTTT.

This clonotype was observed at least ten times. The V gene is TRBV29-1, the J gene TRBJ1-2; D gene unclear. Trimming shortened V by 5 bases and J by 3 bases, and 13 bases separated the two germline ends. The CDR3 is 13 amino acids. The V gene's germline CDR1 is SQVTM and CDR2 ANQGSEA. CDR3 in DNA: TGCAGCGTTCAAAGGAATTCCGACTATGGCTACACCTTC. Translating gives CSVQRNSDYGYTF.